This T cell receptor beta chain derives from a study of beta chain features in type 1 diabetes. Findings and caveats of the study: Moderately but significantly shorter TCRB CDR3s were found in Type 1 diabetes patients in all four CD4+ subsets.

As regards this clone: Its antigen is still unknown.

This CDR3 spans 18 amino acids. Germline values: CDR1 SNHLY, CDR2 FYNNEI. The V end lost 2 bases, the J end lost 4 bases, and 21 bases lay between the germline ends. The study reverse transcribed the entire isolated RNA, so it sequenced expressed TCRB transcripts. The average output of naive, central memory and regulatory T cell samples was several million reads. The method was immunoSEQ multiplex PCR; TCRdb's version includes in-frame clones alone and lacks a portion of them. The sample includes about 250,000 clones, 12% to 15% of them seen just once. Specimen: naive CD4+ T cells from blood. The sequence was collected from a woman between 35 and 50 years old in good health. The chain employs TRBV2 and TRBJ2-1; D remains unclear. DNA for the CDR3: TGTGCCAGCAGTGAAAATACACCTAAGGCGGCTTTGTACAATGAGCAGTTCTTC. Translating gives CASSENTPKAALYNEQFF.